A single sample is the source of the 29 T cell receptor beta chains below, sequenced in a study of blood T cell repertoires in COVID-19. Some clones are missing from TCRdb's copy, which holds only in-frame ones; the method was immunoSEQ multiplex PCR. The sample comprises approximately 190,000 clones, approximately 84% of which are singletons, and 4.5% to 5.5% rests with the top ten. Sequencing was carried out using peripheral blood. These receptors all stem from a woman between 65 and 79 years old with active or convalescent COVID-19.

The rearrangement uses TRBV27 and TRBJ2-1, with 15 bases aligning to TRBD2. This CDR3 contains 19 residues. Germline values: CDR1 MNHEY, CDR2 SMNVEV (reference sequence). V shed 7 bases, J shed 7 bases, and the junction held 17 bases outside the gene matches. For the CDR3, the DNA is TGTGCCAGCACCCCCGGGACTAGCGGGAGGAGGGCCAGGTGGAATGAGCAGTTCTTC. This sequence encodes CASTPGTSGRRARWNEQFF.

J is TRBJ2-7 and V is TRBV5-4; D ambiguous. Trimming stripped 0 bases from V and 6 bases from J, with 10 bases between. The germline V gene encodes CDR1 SGHNT and CDR2 YYREEE (reference sequence). The CDR3 runs 13 residues. Here the CDR3 DNA reads TGTGCCAGCAGCTTGGCCCCTGGGCCCGAGCAGTACTTC. This gives the protein CASSLAPGPEQYF.

This rearrangement joins TRBV18 to TRBJ2-1; D not certain. The CDR3 runs 13 residues. CDR1 is KGHSH and CDR2 is LQKENI in the germline V gene. Trimming removed 1 base at V and 6 bases at J, with 7 bases between. The CDR3 DNA follows: TGTGCCAGCTCACCACTAGCTGGCAATGAGCAGTTCTTC. It yields the protein CASSPLAGNEQFF.

The chain uses TRBV2 and TRBJ1-3, with TRBD1 identical over 9 bases. The CDR3 consists of 16 residues. CDR1 and CDR2 from the germline V gene are SNHLY and FYNNEI. Trimming removed 8 bases from V and 0 bases from J; junction bases left unmatched: 8. CDR3 protein: CASVTGGLSSGNTIYF. Here the CDR3 DNA reads TGTGCCAGCGTGACAGGGGGACTTAGCTCTGGAAACACCATATATTTT. Full variable domain (missing parts from reference TRBV2 and TRBJ1-3): EPEVTQTPSHQVTQMGQEVILRCVPISNHLYFYWYRQILGQKVEFLVSFYNNEISEKSEIFDDQFSVERPDGSNFTLKIRSTKLEDSAMYFCASVTGGLSSGNTIYFGEGSWLTVV.

V gene TRBV10-3 combines with J gene TRBJ2-5; D may be TRBD1 (5 bases). Germline CDR1 ENHRY, CDR2 SYGVKD. V lost 2 bases, J lost 3 bases, and 10 bases lay in between. The CDR3 contains 14 residues. The CDR3 region has the DNA TGTGCCATCAGTGAGGGGCAGGGAAAAGAGACCCAGTACTTC. Translation gives CAISEGQGKETQYF.

This clone was counted once. This chain links TRBV3-1 (or the pseudogene TRBV3-2) with TRBJ2-3; D may be TRBD2 (6 bases). The germline gives CDR1 LGHDT, CDR2 YNNKEL (reference sequence). Trimming pared 2 bases from V and 0 bases from J, leaving 12 bases between. This CDR3 spans 16 amino acids. The CDR3 loop reads CASSQRLALSTDTQYF. The DNA for the CDR3 is TGTGCCAGCAGCCAACGGCTAGCGCTTAGCACAGATACGCAGTATTTT.

The chain recombines TRBV7-9 with TRBJ2-2; D is perhaps TRBD2 (5 bases). Trimming pared 3 bases from V and 1 base from J, leaving 9 bases between. The CDR3 runs 15 residues. Germline-derived CDR1 and CDR2 are SEHNR and FQNEAQ (reference sequence). The CDR3 DNA is TGTGCCAGCAGCTTCCGCGAGGGGAACACCGGGGAGCTGTTTTTT. Translation gives CASSFREGNTGELFF.

This clone was detected many times. The rearrangement uses TRBV3-1 (or the pseudogene TRBV3-2) and TRBJ2-5; 10 bases are a match to TRBD2. After removal of 2 bases from V and 4 bases from J, the junction contained 1 base not matched to a gene. The CDR3 runs to 14 residues. The V gene's germline CDR1 is LGHDT and CDR2 YNNKEL (reference sequence). Written as DNA, the CDR3 is TGTGCCAGCAGCCAAAGACTAGCGGGAGAGACCCAGTACTTC. Its translation is CASSQRLAGETQYF.

This chain uses TRBV6-6 with TRBJ2-7; 7 nucleotides agree with TRBD1. J gave up 2 bases and V 0 bases, and 1 base lay outside the gene matches. CDR1 MNHNY and CDR2 SVGAGI come from the germline V gene (reference sequence). CDR3 length equals 14 residues. CDR3 residues: CASSYSGQTYEQYF. The CDR3 DNA is TGTGCCAGCAGTTACTCGGGACAGACCTACGAGCAGTACTTC.

Of note for this clone: The junction shows a germline mismatch at one end, possibly a read error. V usage is TRBV24-1 and J usage is TRBJ1-2, with 8 bases matching TRBD1. The germline gives CDR1 KGHDR, CDR2 SFDVKD. The CDR3 totals 14 residues. This CDR3 is CATSALDRDHGYTF. The CDR3 DNA reads as TGTGCCACCAGTGCTTTGGACAGGGATCATGGCTACACCTTC.

In nucleotides, the CDR3 is TGTGCCAGCAGTTTAAGTATGGGGACAGGGCCAAGGGATTCACCCCTCCACTTT. Protein product: CASSLSMGTGPRDSPLHF. This chain connects TRBV28 to TRBJ1-6; TRBD1 aligns across 9 bases. The J segment lost 8 bases and the V segment lost 2 bases, leaving 13 bases of the junction unmatched. This CDR3 spans 18 amino acids. Germline V gene lookup returns CDR1 MDHEN and CDR2 SYDVKM.

Only a few counts were recorded for this clone. This chain links TRBV27 with TRBJ2-3; weak D call: TRBD1 (5 bases). V was shortened by 4 bases and J by 4 bases, with 12 bases between the two germline ends. CDR3 size: 14 residues. From germline, CDR1 is MNHEY and CDR2 SMNVEV (reference sequence). The CDR3 coding sequence is TGTGCCAGCAGTTCGACAGTTGGGGCAGATACGCAGTATTTT. It encodes CASSSTVGADTQYF.

In its sample, this clone was seen a few times. The chain combines TRBV9 with TRBJ1-6, with D maybe TRBD1 (6 bases). The CDR3 totals 17 residues. The germline V gene has CDR1 SGDLS and CDR2 YYNGEE. Trimming took off 0 bases at V and 4 bases at J, with 14 bases between the two ends. CDR3 sequence: CASSVATGTEYNSPLHF. Here the CDR3 DNA reads TGTGCCAGCAGCGTAGCTACAGGGACGGAGTATAATTCACCCCTCCACTTT.

This chain uses TRBV29-1 with TRBJ2-1; TRBD2 agrees at 8 bases. The V gene end was trimmed by 4 bases and the J gene end by 0 bases; junction bases not matched to a gene: 5. The CDR3 contains 15 residues. Germline V gene data show CDR1 as SQVTM and CDR2 as ANQGSEA. CDR3 amino acids: CSVATLAGSYNEQFF. The CDR3 bases are TGCAGCGTTGCGACTCTAGCGGGCTCCTACAATGAGCAGTTCTTC.

The CDR3 spells CASSLNYNEQFF. Here the CDR3 DNA reads TGTGCCAGCAGCTTAAATTATAATGAGCAGTTCTTC. The rearrangement uses TRBV11-2 and TRBJ2-1, with D uncertain. The germline V gene encodes CDR1 SGHAT and CDR2 FQNNGV. V lost 2 bases and J lost 7, with 6 bases in between. The CDR3 spans 12 residues.

The chain has TRBV19 and TRBJ2-6, with 10 positions matching TRBD1. This CDR3 has 17 residues. Per germline, CDR1 LNHDA and CDR2 SQIVND (reference sequence). J lost 0 bases, V lost 8 bases, and 7 bases had no gene match. This CDR3 reads CASLRDRGTSGANVLTF. In DNA form, the CDR3 reads TGTGCCAGTCTACGGGACAGGGGAACCTCTGGGGCCAACGTCCTGACTTTC.

The V and J genes are TRBV5-1 and TRBJ2-1, with 14 bases that match TRBD2. Germline CDR1 and CDR2: SGHRS and YFSETQ. The CDR3 runs to 16 residues. V trimming: 3 bases; J trimming: 7 bases; junction bases outside the gene matches: 6. CDR3: CASSSGTSGSVNEQFF. CDR3 bases: TGCGCCAGCAGCTCGGGGACTAGCGGGAGTGTGAATGAGCAGTTCTTC. The complete variable domain, with remaining parts taken from reference TRBV5-1 and TRBJ2-1, reads KAGVTQTPRYLIKTRGQQVTLSCSPISGHRSVSWYQQTPGQGLQFLFEYFSETQRNKGNFPGRFSGRQFSNSRSEMNVSTLELGDSALYLCASSSGTSGSVNEQFFGPGTRLTVL.

The chain joins TRBV6-2 or TRBV6-3 to TRBJ2-7, with a weak D call TRBD1 (6 bases). Germline CDR1 MNHEY, CDR2 SVGEGT. V lost 4 bases, J lost 5 bases, and 12 bases lay in between. The length of the CDR3 is 13 residues. CDR3 sequence (DNA): TGTGCCAGCAGTTCCCGGGACATAGACGAGCAGTACTTC. Its translation: CASSSRDIDEQYF.

This clone was counted a few times. This chain uses TRBV5-1 with TRBJ1-1; weak D call: TRBD1 (6 bases). V gave up 0 bases and J gave up 3 bases, with 12 bases separating them. Germline CDR1 is SGHRS and CDR2 is YFSETQ. The CDR3 runs 15 residues. The CDR3 sequence: CASSLAAGADTEAFF. The CDR3 DNA follows: TGCGCCAGCAGCTTGGCCGCGGGGGCGGACACTGAAGCTTTCTTT.

The chain has TRBV24-1 and TRBJ2-3; D not resolved. V lost 7 bases and J 6 bases, leaving 7 bases between the germline ends. The CDR3 spans 11 residues. Germline V CDR1 and CDR2: KGHDR, SFDVKD. CDR3 sequence reads: CATRSGDTQYF. As DNA, the CDR3 is TGTGCCACCAGATCCGGGGATACGCAGTATTTT.

V usage is TRBV6-1 and J usage is TRBJ2-1; a weak D match, TRBD2 (7 bases). The V and J ends lost 0 bases and 8 bases respectively, with 11 bases between them. Germline CDR1 reads MNHNS; CDR2 reads SASEGT. The length of the CDR3 is 14 residues. The CDR3 is CASSEAWGGHEQFF. CDR3 bases: TGTGCCAGCAGTGAAGCTTGGGGGGGCCATGAGCAGTTCTTC.

The chain employs TRBV3-1 (or the pseudogene TRBV3-2) and TRBJ2-7; 7 bases fit TRBD2. The germline gives CDR1 LGHDT, CDR2 YNNKEL (reference sequence). This CDR3 comprises 16 residues. J gave up 2 bases and V 4 bases, and 11 bases lay outside the gene matches. The CDR3 DNA sequence: TGTGCCAGCAGCCCTAGAAGAGGCCTAGCGGCCTACGAGCAGTACTTC. Amino acids: CASSPRRGLAAYEQYF.

The V and J genes are TRBV29-1 and TRBJ1-2; 8 nucleotides agree with TRBD1. After removal of 5 bases from V and 5 bases from J, the junction contained 13 bases not matched to a gene. This CDR3 comprises 15 residues. Germline CDR1 is SQVTM and CDR2 is ANQGSEA. This chain's CDR3 is CSVLTGEGMWYGYTF. CDR3 coding DNA: TGCAGCGTTTTGACAGGGGAGGGAATGTGGTATGGCTACACCTTC.

V and J are TRBV15 and TRBJ1-5; maybe TRBD1 (5 bases). Germline V CDR1 and CDR2: LNHNV, YYDKDF (reference sequence). The CDR3 extends over 15 amino acids. Trimming cost V 3 bases and J 0 bases, with 9 bases left between them. This CDR3 is CATSSQGYSNQPQHF. Written as DNA, the CDR3 is TGTGCCACCAGCAGCCAGGGTTATAGCAATCAGCCCCAGCATTTT.

This rearrangement joins TRBV5-5 to TRBJ2-1; TRBD2 agrees at 7 bases. The CDR3 loop spans 14 amino acids. In germline, CDR1 is SGHKS, CDR2 YYEKEE (reference sequence). After removal of 5 bases from V and 8 bases from J, the junction contained 10 bases not matched to a gene. The CDR3 region is CASSRGSRIDEQFF. The CDR3 DNA sequence: TGTGCCAGCAGTCGCGGGAGTCGGATCGATGAGCAGTTCTTC.

Regarding this clone: The sample carries other DNA sequences with the same CDR3. V gene TRBV19 combines with J gene TRBJ1-5; tentative D call: TRBD1 (6 bases). The CDR3 length is 12 residues. Germline values: CDR1 LNHDA, CDR2 SQIVND (reference sequence). Trimming shortened V by 6 bases and J by 4 bases, and 7 bases separated the two germline ends. Here the CDR3 DNA reads TGTGCCAGTAGACAGGGTAATCAGCCCCAGCATTTT. It specifies CASRQGNQPQHF.

V usage is TRBV30 and J usage is TRBJ2-7; tentative D call: TRBD2 (6 bases). Germline CDR1 and CDR2: GTSNPN and SVGIG (reference sequence). With 2 bases removed from V and 6 bases from J, the gap between germline ends came to 11 bases. The CDR3 is 12 amino acids. The CDR3 bases are TGTGCCTGGAGTACTGGGACTCCCGAGCAGTACTTC. This codes for CAWSTGTPEQYF.

The V call is TRBV3-1 (or the pseudogene TRBV3-2), the J call TRBJ2-7; 10 bases agree with TRBD2. The CDR3 covers 15 residues. V lost 4 bases to trimming and J lost 2 bases; unmatched junction nucleotides: 5. Germline values: CDR1 LGHDT, CDR2 YNNKEL (reference sequence). In DNA form, the CDR3 reads TGTGCCAGCAGCCGGAGGCTAGCGGGAGCCTACGAGCAGTACTTC. Encoded protein: CASSRRLAGAYEQYF.

This clone was seen a single time. The chain joins TRBV3-1 (or the pseudogene TRBV3-2) to TRBJ2-1, with 12 bases identical to TRBD2. Trimming cost V 1 base and J 7 bases; bases outside gene matches: 11. The CDR3 spans 18 residues. Germline values: CDR1 LGHDT, CDR2 YNNKEL (reference sequence). The CDR3, as DNA: TGTGCCAGCAGCCAAGCCATGCAACTAGCGGGGGGTTTAAATGAGCAGTTCTTC. Its translation: CASSQAMQLAGGLNEQFF.